One and the same sample provided the 23 T cell receptor beta chains below, sequenced in a study of shared clonotypes between healthy human individuals. TCRdb keeps only in-frame clones here, not all; method: immunoSEQ multiplex PCR. The table lists about 490,000 clones, 79% of them singletons. The sequencing input was PBMCs. The source of these receptors is a woman in her thirties or forties in good health. Some clones in this sample may be carry-over from other donors' samples.

This chain joins TRBV6-1 and TRBJ2-7, with 9 bases matching TRBD2. The CDR3 totals 16 residues. The germline V gene encodes CDR1 MNHNS and CDR2 SASEGT. With V trimmed by 0 bases and J by 5 bases, 8 bases remained unmatched. DNA of the CDR3: TGTGCCAGCAGTGAAGCGCCTAGCGGGGCCCGTGACGAGCAGTACTTC. Its translation is CASSEAPSGARDEQYF.

This rearrangement joins TRBV18 to TRBJ2-3; no clear D. Germline CDR1 is KGHSH and CDR2 is LQKENI. This CDR3 region has 14 residues. V shed 0 bases and J shed 2 bases, with 6 bases lying between them. The CDR3 DNA is TGTGCCAGCTCACCACCTTACCACACAGATACGCAGTATTTT. This sequence encodes CASSPPYHTDTQYF.

V usage is TRBV11-2 and J usage is TRBJ1-4; D is undetermined. V dropped 5 bases and J dropped 6 bases, with 16 bases sitting between them. In germline, CDR1 is SGHAT, CDR2 FQNNGV. The CDR3 covers 15 residues. This chain's CDR3 is CASSVNLGSYEKLFF. In DNA form, the CDR3 reads TGTGCCAGCAGCGTGAACCTGGGGAGTTATGAAAAACTGTTTTTT.

A single count supports this clone. V usage is TRBV5-8 and J usage is TRBJ2-3; D assignment may be TRBD1 or TRBD2 (6 bases each). CDR1 and CDR2 (germline): SGHTS, YDEGEE. The V and J ends lost 1 base and 10 bases respectively, with 10 bases between them. This CDR3 has 12 residues. The CDR3 is CASSLRGASQYF. The CDR3 DNA reads TGTGCCAGCAGCTTGAGGGGGGCGTCGCAGTATTTT.

This chain uses TRBV6-5 with TRBJ2-7; no firm D call. Trimming shortened V by 9 bases and J by 9 bases, and 6 bases separated the two germline ends. The CDR3 spans 8 residues. CDR1 is MNHEY, CDR2 SVGAGI, per germline. The CDR3 region has the DNA TGTGCCAGTCAATCGCAGTACTTC. It is translated as CASQSQYF.

V usage is TRBV29-1 and J usage is TRBJ2-5; the match to TRBD2 covers 7 bases. The CDR3 is 14 amino acids. CDR1 and CDR2 (germline): SQVTM, ANQGSEA. The V segment lost 4 bases and the J segment 5 bases; nucleotides outside the gene matches: 10. This CDR3 is CSVAPTHGGETQYF. As DNA, the CDR3 is TGCAGCGTTGCCCCAACACACGGGGGGGAGACCCAGTACTTC.

The gene calls are TRBV9 and TRBJ2-7, with D maybe TRBD2 (6 bases). The CDR3 covers 11 residues. V shed 8 bases and J shed 3 bases, with 9 bases lying between them. Per the germline V gene, CDR1 is SGDLS and CDR2 is YYNGEE. This CDR3 reads CASGEDYEQYF. The CDR3 DNA is TGTGCCAGTGGGGAGGACTACGAGCAGTACTTC.

As to this clone: With a far larger clone one base away, a read error is the likely cause. V usage is TRBV11-2 and J usage is TRBJ1-5, with D possibly being TRBD1 (6 bases). This CDR3 is built from 15 residues. Germline values: CDR1 SGHAT, CDR2 FQNNGV. The CDR3 protein is CASSPIGGRNRPQHF. CDR3 in DNA: TGTGCCAGCAGCCCCATAGGGGGACGCAATCGGCCCCAGCATTTT.

This clone was found once. Within the sample, other DNA sequences also encode this same CDR3. This sequence joins TRBV10-3 and TRBJ1-1; D unresolved. The ends were cut back, 1 base at V and 3 bases at J, with 6 bases in the middle. The CDR3 runs to 13 residues. CDR1 ENHRY and CDR2 SYGVKD come from the germline V gene. For the CDR3, the DNA is TGTGCCATCAGTGAGTATAGGGACACTGAAGCTTTCTTT. Translation: CAISEYRDTEAFF.

This chain uses TRBV15 with TRBJ2-1; 7 bases fit TRBD1. With 3 bases clipped from V and 2 bases from J, the junction kept 1 base outside the gene matches. The CDR3 is made up of 14 amino acids. The germline gives CDR1 LNHNV, CDR2 YYDKDF (reference sequence). DNA of the CDR3: TGTGCCACCAGCAGGGGGACAGCCTACAATGAGCAGTTCTTC. It is translated as CATSRGTAYNEQFF.

This sequence joins TRBV29-1 and TRBJ2-5; 12 positions agree with TRBD1. This CDR3 has 13 residues. With V trimmed by 6 bases and J by 11 bases, 10 bases remained unmatched. Germline V gene data show CDR1 as SQVTM and CDR2 as ANQGSEA. The CDR3, as DNA: TGCAGCGTCGCCGGGACAGGGGGCTTGGAGCAGTACTTC. Translating it yields CSVAGTGGLEQYF.

In its sample, this clone was seen once. The J gene is TRBJ1-5, the V gene TRBV2; D is uncertain. Germline-derived CDR1 and CDR2 are SNHLY and FYNNEI. With 5 bases removed from V and 3 bases from J, the gap between germline ends came to 14 bases. This CDR3 comprises 15 residues. CDR3 protein: CASSPPGRPNQPQHF. The DNA of the CDR3 is TGTGCCAGCAGTCCACCCGGACGCCCCAATCAGCCCCAGCATTTT.

The chain has TRBV30 and TRBJ2-2, with no clear D. Trimming shortened V by 0 bases and J by 5 bases, and 7 bases separated the two germline ends. The CDR3 length is 13 residues. Germline V CDR1 and CDR2: GTSNPN, SVGIG (reference sequence). In DNA, the CDR3 is TGTGCCTGGAGTGTATGGTTTACCGGGGAGCTGTTTTTT. This sequence encodes CAWSVWFTGELFF.

The V gene is TRBV14, the J gene TRBJ1-2; weak D call: TRBD1 (5 bases). V gave up 3 bases and J gave up 8 bases, with 16 bases separating them. Germline V lookup: CDR1 SGHDN, CDR2 FVKESK. This CDR3 spans 14 amino acids. The CDR3 sequence is CASSQGPQGRGYTF. Written as DNA, the CDR3 is TGTGCCAGCAGCCAGGGGCCGCAGGGCAGGGGCTACACCTTC.

Only a few counts were recorded for this clone. This chain joins TRBV30 and TRBJ1-3, with TRBD1 identical over 10 bases. Trimming removed 5 bases from V and 4 bases from J; junction bases left unmatched: 8. The germline V gene encodes CDR1 GTSNPN and CDR2 SVGIG (reference sequence). The CDR3 extends over 15 amino acids. The CDR3 here is CAWDRGLEVGNTIYF. The CDR3 DNA sequence: TGTGCCTGGGACAGGGGGCTGGAAGTGGGAAACACCATATATTTT.

V usage is TRBV18 and J usage is TRBJ1-1; D is undetermined. CDR3 size: 12 residues. Germline CDR1 reads KGHSH; CDR2 reads LQKENI. V was clipped by 2 bases and J by 6 bases, with 7 bases between them. Here the CDR3 reads CASSPYPPEAFF. The CDR3 nucleotides read TGTGCCAGCTCACCATACCCCCCTGAAGCTTTCTTT.

This clone appeared a single time. V gene TRBV6-1 combines with J gene TRBJ2-2, with 7 positions matching TRBD1. The CDR3 spans 13 residues. J gave up 6 bases and V 4 bases, and 2 bases lay outside the gene matches. Germline CDR1 is MNHNS and CDR2 is SASEGT. CDR3 nucleotides: TGTGCCAGCAGTGGCACAGGGGCCGGGGAGCTGTTTTTT. Protein sequence: CASSGTGAGELFF.

This sequence joins TRBV7-9 and TRBJ2-7, with 10 bases fitting TRBD1. This CDR3 has 17 residues. The V gene end was trimmed by 3 bases and the J gene end by 3 bases; junction bases not matched to a gene: 11. Germline V gives CDR1 SEHNR, CDR2 FQNEAQ (reference sequence). The CDR3 here is CASSLGTGAVWDYEQYF. The DNA of the CDR3 is TGTGCCAGCAGCTTGGGGACAGGGGCGGTCTGGGACTACGAGCAGTACTTC.

The chain is built from TRBV15 and TRBJ2-3, with TRBD2 identical over 8 bases. The germline gives CDR1 LNHNV, CDR2 YYDKDF (reference sequence). The CDR3 is 16 amino acids. V lost 1 base to trimming and J lost 5 bases; unmatched junction nucleotides: 8. The CDR3 bases are TGTGCCACCAGCAGAGTAACGCGGGAGGACTTAGATACGCAGTATTTT. Translated: CATSRVTREDLDTQYF. Full variable domain (rest looked up from reference TRBV15 and TRBJ2-3): DAMVIQNPRYQVTQFGKPVTLSCSQTLNHNVMYWYQQKSSQAPKLLFHYYDKDFNNEADTPDNFQSRRPNTSFCFLDIRSPGLGDTAMYLCATSRVTREDLDTQYFGPGTRLTVL.

CDR3 protein: CASSLDGAVPYGYTF. CDR3 coding DNA: TGTGCCAGCAGCTTAGATGGGGCTGTTCCCTATGGCTACACCTTC. This sequence joins TRBV7-2 and TRBJ1-2, with D perhaps TRBD1 (5 bases). CDR1 is SGHTA, CDR2 FQGNSA, per germline. The CDR3 is 15 residues long. Trimming shortened V by 1 base and J by 4 bases, and 13 bases separated the two germline ends.

V gene TRBV19 combines with J gene TRBJ2-7, with a possible D match to TRBD2 (6 bases). Germline V CDR1 and CDR2: LNHDA, SQIVND (reference sequence). This CDR3 region has 15 residues. Between the trimmed V and J ends, which lost 2 bases and 0 bases, there was a span of 11 bases. CDR3 DNA: TGTGCCAGTAGTATATCGCGGGATTACTCCTACGAGCAGTACTTC. This encodes CASSISRDYSYEQYF.

J is TRBJ2-7 and V is TRBV28, with 9 bases identical to TRBD2. The junction had 9 bases not matched to a gene; V was cut back by 5 bases and J by 1 base. This CDR3 is built from 16 residues. CDR1 is MDHEN and CDR2 is SYDVKM in the germline V gene. CDR3 region: CASSPSASGTSYEQYF. CDR3 bases: TGTGCCAGCAGTCCCTCGGCTAGCGGGACATCCTACGAGCAGTACTTC.

The rearrangement joins TRBV19 to TRBJ1-1; 9 nucleotides agree with TRBD1. The V gene's germline CDR1 is LNHDA and CDR2 SQIVND (reference sequence). The CDR3 has 14 residues. V lost 1 base to trimming and J lost 10 bases; unmatched junction nucleotides: 7. The CDR3: CASSIAGDRVAAFF. CDR3 nucleotide sequence: TGTGCCAGTAGTATAGCGGGGGACAGGGTGGCAGCTTTCTTT.